Sequencing of this T cell receptor (beta chain) was carried out in a study of CD4 T cells in relation to SARS-CoV-2 and coronaviruses. Study summary: The restricting HLA molecule for shared crossreactive spike epitopes was mapped.

This clone was seen a handful of times. The antigen is undetermined. Naive and memory CD4+ T cell DNA was deep-sequenced without culture. Assay: immunoSEQ multiplex PCR; the TCRdb copy retains only in-frame clones and omits some. Here the sample spans more than 50,000 clones, more than 80% being singletons. V lost 5 bases to trimming and J lost 4 bases; unmatched junction nucleotides: 10. Germline V gene lookup returns CDR1 SGHVS and CDR2 FNYEAQ. The CDR3 has 16 residues. Points from the study as a whole: Samples before the pandemic and after infection were not matched within any donor.

CD4+ T cells from unexposed donors were obtained before the COVID-19 pandemic (2011-2018). Specimen: memory CD4+ T cells from PBMCs. The TCR originated in a human donor in good health. The rearrangement uses TRBV7-6 and TRBJ1-3; 8 bases agree with TRBD1. For the CDR3, the DNA is TGTGCCAGCAGCACGACAGGGGTAGAAGGGGGAAACACCATATATTTT. Translation: CASSTTGVEGGNTIYF.